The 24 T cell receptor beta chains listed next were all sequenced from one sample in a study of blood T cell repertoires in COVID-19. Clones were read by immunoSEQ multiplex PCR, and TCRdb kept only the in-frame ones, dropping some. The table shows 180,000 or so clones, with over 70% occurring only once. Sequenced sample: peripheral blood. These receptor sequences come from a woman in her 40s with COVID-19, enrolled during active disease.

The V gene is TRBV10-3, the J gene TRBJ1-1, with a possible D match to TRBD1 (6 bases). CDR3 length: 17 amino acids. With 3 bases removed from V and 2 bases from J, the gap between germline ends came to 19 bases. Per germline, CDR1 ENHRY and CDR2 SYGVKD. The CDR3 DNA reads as TGTGCCATCAGTGACATAATGGGAGGGGGAAGAAACACTGAAGCTTTCTTT. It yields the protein CAISDIMGGGRNTEAFF.

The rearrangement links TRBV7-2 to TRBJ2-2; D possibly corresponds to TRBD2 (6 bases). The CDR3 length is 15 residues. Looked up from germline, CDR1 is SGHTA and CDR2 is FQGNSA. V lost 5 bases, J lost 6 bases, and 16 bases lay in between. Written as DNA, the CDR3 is TGTGCCAGCAGCCCCGCGGGACTCCAATCCGGGGAGCTGTTTTTT. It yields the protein CASSPAGLQSGELFF.

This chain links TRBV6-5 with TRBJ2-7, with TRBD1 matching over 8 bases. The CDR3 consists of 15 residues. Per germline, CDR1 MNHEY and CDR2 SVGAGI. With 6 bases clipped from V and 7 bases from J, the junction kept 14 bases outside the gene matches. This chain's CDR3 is CASSLRQGRRAEQYF. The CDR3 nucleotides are TGTGCCAGCAGCCTTAGACAGGGGCGGCGGGCGGAGCAGTACTTC.

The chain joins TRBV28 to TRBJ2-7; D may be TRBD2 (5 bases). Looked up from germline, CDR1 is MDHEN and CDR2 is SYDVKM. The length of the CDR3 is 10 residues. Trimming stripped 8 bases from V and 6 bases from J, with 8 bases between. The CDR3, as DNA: TGTGCCAGCCTTGGGAGCGAGCAGTACTTC. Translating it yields CASLGSEQYF.

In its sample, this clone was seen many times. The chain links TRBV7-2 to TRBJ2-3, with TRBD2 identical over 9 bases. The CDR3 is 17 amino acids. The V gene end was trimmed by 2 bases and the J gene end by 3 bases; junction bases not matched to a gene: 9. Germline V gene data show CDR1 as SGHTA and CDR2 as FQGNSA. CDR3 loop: CASSLSASGIGTDTQYF. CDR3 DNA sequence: TGTGCCAGCAGCTTATCGGCTAGCGGGATAGGTACAGATACGCAGTATTTT.

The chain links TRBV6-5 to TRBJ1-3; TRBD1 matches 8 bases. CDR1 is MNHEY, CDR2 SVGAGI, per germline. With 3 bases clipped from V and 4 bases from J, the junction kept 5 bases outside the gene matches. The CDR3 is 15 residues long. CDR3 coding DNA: TGTGCCAGCAGTTATCTCACAGGGGGGGGAAACACCATATATTTT. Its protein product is CASSYLTGGGNTIYF.

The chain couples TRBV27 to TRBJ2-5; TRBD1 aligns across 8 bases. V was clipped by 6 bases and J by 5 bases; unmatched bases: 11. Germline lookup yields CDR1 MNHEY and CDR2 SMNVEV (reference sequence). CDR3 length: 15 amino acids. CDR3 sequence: CASRSTGGGYETQYF. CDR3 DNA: TGTGCCAGCAGATCCACAGGGGGTGGTTATGAGACCCAGTACTTC.

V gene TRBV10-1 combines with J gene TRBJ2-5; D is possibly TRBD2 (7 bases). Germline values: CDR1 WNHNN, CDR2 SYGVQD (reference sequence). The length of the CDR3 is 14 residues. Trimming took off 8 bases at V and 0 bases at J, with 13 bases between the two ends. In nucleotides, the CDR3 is TGCGCCAGCGCGAGCGGGACACACCAAGAGACCCAGTACTTC. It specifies CASASGTHQETQYF.

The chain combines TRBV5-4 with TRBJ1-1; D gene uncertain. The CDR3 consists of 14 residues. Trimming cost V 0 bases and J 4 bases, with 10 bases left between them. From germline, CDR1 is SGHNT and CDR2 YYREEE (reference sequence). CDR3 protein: CASSLVGASTEAFF. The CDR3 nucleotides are TGTGCCAGCAGCTTGGTGGGAGCAAGCACTGAAGCTTTCTTT.

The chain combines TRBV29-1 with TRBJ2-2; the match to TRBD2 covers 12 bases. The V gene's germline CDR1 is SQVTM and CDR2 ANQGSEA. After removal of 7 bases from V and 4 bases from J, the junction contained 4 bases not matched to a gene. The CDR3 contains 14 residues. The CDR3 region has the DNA TGCAGCGCCTCGGGACTAGCGGGCACCGGGGAGCTGTTTTTT. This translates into CSASGLAGTGELFF.

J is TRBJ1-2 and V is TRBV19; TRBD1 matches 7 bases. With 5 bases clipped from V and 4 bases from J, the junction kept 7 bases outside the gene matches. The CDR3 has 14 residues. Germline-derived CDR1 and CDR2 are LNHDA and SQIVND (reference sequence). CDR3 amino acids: CASSFRGGGYGYTF. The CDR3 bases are TGTGCCAGTAGTTTTCGAGGGGGCGGCTATGGCTACACCTTC. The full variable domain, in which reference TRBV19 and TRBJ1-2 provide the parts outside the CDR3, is DGGITQSPKYLFRKEGQNVTLSCEQNLNHDAMYWYRQDPGQGLRLIYYSQIVNDFQKGDIAEGYSVSREKKESFPLTVTSAQKNPTAFYLCASSFRGGGYGYTFGSGTRLTVV.

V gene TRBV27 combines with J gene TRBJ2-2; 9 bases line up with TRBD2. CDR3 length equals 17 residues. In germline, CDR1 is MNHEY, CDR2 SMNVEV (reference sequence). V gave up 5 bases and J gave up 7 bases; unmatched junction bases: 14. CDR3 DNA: TGTGCCAGCAGTCTCCCCCGGGTAGCGGGAGACCACGGGGAGCTGTTTTTT. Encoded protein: CASSLPRVAGDHGELFF.

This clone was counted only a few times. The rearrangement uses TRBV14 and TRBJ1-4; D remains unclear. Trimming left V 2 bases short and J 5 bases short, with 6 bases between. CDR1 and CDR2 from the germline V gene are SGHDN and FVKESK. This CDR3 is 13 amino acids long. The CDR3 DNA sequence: TGTGCCAGCAGCCAACAGGTGAATGAAAAACTGTTTTTT. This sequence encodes CASSQQVNEKLFF.

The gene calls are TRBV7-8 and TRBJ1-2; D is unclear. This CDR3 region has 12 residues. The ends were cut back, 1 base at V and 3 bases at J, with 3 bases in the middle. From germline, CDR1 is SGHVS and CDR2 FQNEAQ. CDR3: CASSLGDYGYTF. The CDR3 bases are TGTGCCAGCAGCTTAGGAGACTATGGCTACACCTTC.

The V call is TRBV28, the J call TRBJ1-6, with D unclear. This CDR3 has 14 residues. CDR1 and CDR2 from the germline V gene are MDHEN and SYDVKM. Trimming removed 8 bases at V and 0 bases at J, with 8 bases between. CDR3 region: CASLGSSYNSPLHF. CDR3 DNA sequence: TGTGCCAGCCTAGGGAGCTCCTATAATTCACCCCTCCACTTT.

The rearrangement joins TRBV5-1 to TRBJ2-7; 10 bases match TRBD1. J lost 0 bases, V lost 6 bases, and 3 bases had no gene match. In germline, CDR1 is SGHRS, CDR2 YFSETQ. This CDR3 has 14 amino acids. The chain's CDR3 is CASTRDRGSYEQYF. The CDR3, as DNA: TGCGCCAGCACCCGGGACAGGGGCTCCTACGAGCAGTACTTC.

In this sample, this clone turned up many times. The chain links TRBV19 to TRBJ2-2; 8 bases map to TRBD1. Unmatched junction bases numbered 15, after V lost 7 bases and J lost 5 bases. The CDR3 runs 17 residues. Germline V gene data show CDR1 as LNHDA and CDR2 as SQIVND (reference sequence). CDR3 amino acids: CASTGDRLPRWTGELFF. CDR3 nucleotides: TGTGCCAGTACTGGGGACAGGCTTCCTCGGTGGACCGGGGAGCTGTTTTTT.

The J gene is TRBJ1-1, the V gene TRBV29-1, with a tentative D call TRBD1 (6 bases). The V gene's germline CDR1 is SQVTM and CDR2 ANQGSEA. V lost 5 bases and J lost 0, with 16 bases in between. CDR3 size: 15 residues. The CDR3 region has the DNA TGCAGCGTTTTGGAGGGAGGGGGGATGAACACTGAAGCTTTCTTT. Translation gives CSVLEGGGMNTEAFF.

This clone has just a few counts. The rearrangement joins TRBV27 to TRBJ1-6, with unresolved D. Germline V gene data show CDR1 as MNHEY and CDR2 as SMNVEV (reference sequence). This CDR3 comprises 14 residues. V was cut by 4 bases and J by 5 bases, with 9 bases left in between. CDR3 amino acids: CASSSTADNSPLHF. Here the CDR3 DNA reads TGTGCCAGCAGTTCCACAGCGGATAATTCACCCCTCCACTTT.

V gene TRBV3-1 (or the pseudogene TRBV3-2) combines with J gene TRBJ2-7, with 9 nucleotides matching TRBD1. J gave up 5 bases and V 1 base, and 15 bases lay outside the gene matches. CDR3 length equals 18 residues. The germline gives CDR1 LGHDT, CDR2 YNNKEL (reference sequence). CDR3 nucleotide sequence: TGTGCCAGCAGCCAAGGCTTATCTACCGGGACAGGGAGGGACGAGCAGTACTTC. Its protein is CASSQGLSTGTGRDEQYF.

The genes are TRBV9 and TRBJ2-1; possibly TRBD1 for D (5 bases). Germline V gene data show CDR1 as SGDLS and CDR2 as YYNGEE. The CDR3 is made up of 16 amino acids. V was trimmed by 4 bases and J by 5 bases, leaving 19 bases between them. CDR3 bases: TGTGCCAGCAGCCCAAAGGGGCGGCTGACAAACAATGAGCAGTTCTTC. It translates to CASSPKGRLTNNEQFF.

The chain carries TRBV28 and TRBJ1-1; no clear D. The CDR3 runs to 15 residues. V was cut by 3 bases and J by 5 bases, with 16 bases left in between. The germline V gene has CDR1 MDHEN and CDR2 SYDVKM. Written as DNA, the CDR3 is TGTGCCAGCAGTTTTCGGGCGGGGTGGCTAACTGAAGCTTTCTTT. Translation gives CASSFRAGWLTEAFF.

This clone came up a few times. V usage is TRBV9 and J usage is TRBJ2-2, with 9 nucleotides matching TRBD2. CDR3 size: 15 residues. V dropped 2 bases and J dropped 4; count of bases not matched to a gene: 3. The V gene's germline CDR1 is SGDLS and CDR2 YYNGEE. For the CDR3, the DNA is TGTGCCAGCAGCGTTGGCGGGGGGGCCACCGGGGAGCTGTTTTTT. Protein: CASSVGGGATGELFF.

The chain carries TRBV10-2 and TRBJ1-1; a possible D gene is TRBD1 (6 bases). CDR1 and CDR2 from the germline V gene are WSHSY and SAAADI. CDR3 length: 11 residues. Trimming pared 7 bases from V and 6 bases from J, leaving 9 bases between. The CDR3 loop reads CASKRQAEAFF. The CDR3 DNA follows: TGCGCCAGCAAAAGACAGGCTGAAGCTTTCTTT.